This T cell receptor (beta chain) was observed in a study of human T cells and chemical hapten exposure. About the research overall: Small volume differences among pooled libraries mainly caused per-sample TCR yield variation.

TCRdb independently ran MiXCR on the RACE reads; one entry per CDR3 protein. Here the sample spans more than 55,000 distinct CDR3 sequences, over 7.5% being singletons. As for time point: patch test 1, 2 weeks after DPC sensitization. Noted treatment: therapeutic diphenylcyclopropenone sensitization with weekly scalp DPC. The junction had 17 bases not matched to a gene; V was cut back by 6 bases and J by 1 base. The germline gives CDR1 MDHEN, CDR2 SYDVKM. The CDR3 totals 19 residues. This clonotype was observed at least ten times. The rearrangement uses TRBV28 and TRBJ1-5; TRBD1 agrees at 8 bases. This TCR derives from a woman aged 40 to 55 with alopecia areata. Some clones in this sample may be carry-over from other donors' samples. Sequenced material: whole blood, taken in connection with sensitization to the hapten diphenylcyclopropenone (DPC). DNA of the CDR3: TGTGCCAGCAGCCAACCAGTTCCAGGGGGCATGATAAGCAATCAGCCCCAGCATTTT. Translation: CASSQPVPGGMISNQPQHF. Full variable domain (remainder filled in from reference TRBV28 and TRBJ1-5): DVKVTQSSRYLVKRTGEKVFLECVQDMDHENMFWYRQDPGLGLRLIYFSYDVKMKEKGDIPEGYSVSREKKERFSLILESASTNQTSMYLCASSQPVPGGMISNQPQHFGDGTRLSIL.